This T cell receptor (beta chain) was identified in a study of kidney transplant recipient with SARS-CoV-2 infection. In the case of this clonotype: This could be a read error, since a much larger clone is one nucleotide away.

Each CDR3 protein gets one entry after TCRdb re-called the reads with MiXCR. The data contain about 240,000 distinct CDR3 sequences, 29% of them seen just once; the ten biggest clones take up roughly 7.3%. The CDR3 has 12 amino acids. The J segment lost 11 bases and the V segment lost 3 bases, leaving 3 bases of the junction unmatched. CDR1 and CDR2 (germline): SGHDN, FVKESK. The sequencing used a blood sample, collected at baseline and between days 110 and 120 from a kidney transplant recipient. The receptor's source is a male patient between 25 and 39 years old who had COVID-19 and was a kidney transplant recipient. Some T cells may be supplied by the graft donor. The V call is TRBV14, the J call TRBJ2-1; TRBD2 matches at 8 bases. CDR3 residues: CASSHGRDKQFF. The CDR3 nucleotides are TGTGCCAGCAGCCACGGGAGGGATAAGCAGTTCTTC.